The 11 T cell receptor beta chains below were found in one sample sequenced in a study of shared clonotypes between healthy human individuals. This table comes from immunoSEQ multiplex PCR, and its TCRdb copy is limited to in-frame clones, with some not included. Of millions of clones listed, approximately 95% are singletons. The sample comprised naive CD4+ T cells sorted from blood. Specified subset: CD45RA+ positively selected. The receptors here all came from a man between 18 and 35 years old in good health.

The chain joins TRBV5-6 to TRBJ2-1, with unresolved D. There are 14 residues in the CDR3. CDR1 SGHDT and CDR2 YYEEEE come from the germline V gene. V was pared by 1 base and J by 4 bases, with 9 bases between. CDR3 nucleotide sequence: TGTGCCAGCAGCTTGACACCCCAATACAATGAGCAGTTCTTC. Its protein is CASSLTPQYNEQFF.

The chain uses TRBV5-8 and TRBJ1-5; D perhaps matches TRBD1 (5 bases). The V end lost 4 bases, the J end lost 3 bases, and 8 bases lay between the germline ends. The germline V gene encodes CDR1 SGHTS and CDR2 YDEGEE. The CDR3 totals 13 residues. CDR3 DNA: TGTGCCAGCAGCAACAGGTTCAATCAGCCCCAGCATTTT. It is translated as CASSNRFNQPQHF.

For the CDR3, the DNA is TGTGCCAGCAGTTACGCCAAATCACCCCTCCACTTT. It yields the protein CASSYAKSPLHF. This chain uses TRBV6-6 with TRBJ1-6; unclear D gene. This CDR3 has 12 amino acids. With 2 bases removed from V and 10 bases from J, the gap between germline ends came to 6 bases. CDR1 is MNHNY and CDR2 is SVGAGI in the germline V gene (reference sequence).

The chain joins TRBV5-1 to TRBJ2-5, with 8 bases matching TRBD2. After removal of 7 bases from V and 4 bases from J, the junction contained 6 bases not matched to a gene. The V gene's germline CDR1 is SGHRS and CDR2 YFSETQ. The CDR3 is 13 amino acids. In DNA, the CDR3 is TGCGCCAGCTCGGGGGGGCCTCGAGAGACCCAGTACTTC. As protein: CASSGGPRETQYF. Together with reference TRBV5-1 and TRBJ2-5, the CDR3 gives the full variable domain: KAGVTQTPRYLIKTRGQQVTLSCSPISGHRSVSWYQQTPGQGLQFLFEYFSETQRNKGNFPGRFSGRQFSNSRSEMNVSTLELGDSALYLCASSGGPRETQYFGPGTRLLVL.

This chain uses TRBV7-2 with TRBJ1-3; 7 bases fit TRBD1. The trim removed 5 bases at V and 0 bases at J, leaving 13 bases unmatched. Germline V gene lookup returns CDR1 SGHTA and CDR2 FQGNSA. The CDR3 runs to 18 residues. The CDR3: CASSPAVFQGVSGNTIYF. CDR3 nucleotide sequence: TGTGCCAGCAGCCCGGCCGTATTTCAGGGGGTCTCTGGAAACACCATATATTTT.

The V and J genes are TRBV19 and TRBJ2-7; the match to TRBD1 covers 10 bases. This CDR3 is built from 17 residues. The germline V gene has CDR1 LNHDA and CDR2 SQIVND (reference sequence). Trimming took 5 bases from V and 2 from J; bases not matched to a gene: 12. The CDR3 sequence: CASSEAGRDRGPYEQYF. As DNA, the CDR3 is TGTGCCAGTAGTGAGGCCGGCCGGGACAGGGGTCCCTACGAGCAGTACTTC.

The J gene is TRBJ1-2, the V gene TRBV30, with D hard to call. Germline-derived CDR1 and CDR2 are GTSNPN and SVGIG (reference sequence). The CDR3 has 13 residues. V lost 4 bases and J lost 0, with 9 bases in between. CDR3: CAWTGRANYGYTF. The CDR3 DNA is TGTGCCTGGACAGGCCGAGCTAACTATGGCTACACCTTC.

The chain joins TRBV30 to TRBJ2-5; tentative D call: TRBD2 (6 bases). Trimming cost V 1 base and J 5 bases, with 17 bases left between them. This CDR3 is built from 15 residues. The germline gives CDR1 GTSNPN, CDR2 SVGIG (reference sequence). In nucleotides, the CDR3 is TGTGCCTGGAGTGATCGCCCGACTAGAGGGGAGACCCAGTACTTC. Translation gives CAWSDRPTRGETQYF.

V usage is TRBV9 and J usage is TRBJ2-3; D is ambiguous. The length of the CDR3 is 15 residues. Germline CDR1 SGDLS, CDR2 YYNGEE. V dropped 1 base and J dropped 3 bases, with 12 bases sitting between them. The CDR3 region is CASSVTAQTTDTQYF. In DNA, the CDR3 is TGTGCCAGCAGCGTAACAGCCCAAACTACAGATACGCAGTATTTT.

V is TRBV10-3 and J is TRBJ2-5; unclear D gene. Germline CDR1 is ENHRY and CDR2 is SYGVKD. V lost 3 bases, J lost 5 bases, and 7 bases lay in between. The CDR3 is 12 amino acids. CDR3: CAISEIEETQYF. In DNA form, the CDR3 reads TGTGCCATCAGTGAAATAGAGGAGACCCAGTACTTC.

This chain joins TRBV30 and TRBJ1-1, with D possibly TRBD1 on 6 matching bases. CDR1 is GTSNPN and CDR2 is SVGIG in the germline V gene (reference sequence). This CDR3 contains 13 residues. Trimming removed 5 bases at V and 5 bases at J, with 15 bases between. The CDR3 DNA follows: TGTGCCTGGCAGCGGGGGCTGAGGACTGAAGCTTTCTTT. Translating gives CAWQRGLRTEAFF.